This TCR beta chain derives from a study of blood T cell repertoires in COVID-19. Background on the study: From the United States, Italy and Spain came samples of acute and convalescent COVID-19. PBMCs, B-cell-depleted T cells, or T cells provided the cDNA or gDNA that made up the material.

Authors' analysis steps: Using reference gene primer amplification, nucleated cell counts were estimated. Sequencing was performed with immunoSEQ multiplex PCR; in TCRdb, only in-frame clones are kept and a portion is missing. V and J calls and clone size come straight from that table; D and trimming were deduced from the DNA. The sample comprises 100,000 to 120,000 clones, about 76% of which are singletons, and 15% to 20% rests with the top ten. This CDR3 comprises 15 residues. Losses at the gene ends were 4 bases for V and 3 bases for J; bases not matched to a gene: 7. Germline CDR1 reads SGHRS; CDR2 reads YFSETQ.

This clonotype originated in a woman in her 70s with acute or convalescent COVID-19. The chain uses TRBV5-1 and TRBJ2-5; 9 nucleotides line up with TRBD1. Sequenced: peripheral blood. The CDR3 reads CASSPPGTGKETQYF. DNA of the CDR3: TGCGCCAGCAGCCCCCCCGGGACAGGGAAAGAGACCCAGTACTTC.